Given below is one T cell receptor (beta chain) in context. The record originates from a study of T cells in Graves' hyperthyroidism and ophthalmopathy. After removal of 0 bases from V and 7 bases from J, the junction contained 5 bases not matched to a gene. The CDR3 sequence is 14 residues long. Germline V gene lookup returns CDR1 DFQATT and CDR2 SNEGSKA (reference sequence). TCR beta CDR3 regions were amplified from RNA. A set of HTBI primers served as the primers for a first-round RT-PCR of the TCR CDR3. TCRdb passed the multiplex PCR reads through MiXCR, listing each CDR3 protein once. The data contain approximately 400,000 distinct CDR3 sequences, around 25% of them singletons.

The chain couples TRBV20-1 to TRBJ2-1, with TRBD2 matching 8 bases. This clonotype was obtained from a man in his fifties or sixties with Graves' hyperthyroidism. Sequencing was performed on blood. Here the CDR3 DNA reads TGCAGTGCTAGAGATCCGGGAGGGATAAATGAGCAGTTCTTC. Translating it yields CSARDPGGINEQFF.